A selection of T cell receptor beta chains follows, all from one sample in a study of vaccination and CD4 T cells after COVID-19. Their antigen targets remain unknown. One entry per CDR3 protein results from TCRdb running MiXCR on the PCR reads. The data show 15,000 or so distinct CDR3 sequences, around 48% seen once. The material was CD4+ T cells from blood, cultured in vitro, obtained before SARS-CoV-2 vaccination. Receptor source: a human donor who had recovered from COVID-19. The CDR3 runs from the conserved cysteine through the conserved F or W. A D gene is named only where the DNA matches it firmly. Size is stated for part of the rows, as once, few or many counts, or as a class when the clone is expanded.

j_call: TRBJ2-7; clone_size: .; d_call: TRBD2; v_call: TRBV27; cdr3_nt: TGTGCCAGCAGCTCTAGCGGGAGTCGCTACGAGCAGTACTTC; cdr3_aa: CASSSSGSRYEQYF
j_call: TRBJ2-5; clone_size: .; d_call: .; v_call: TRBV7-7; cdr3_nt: TGTGCTAGCAGCTTAGTTTTGGGGGCCGGAGAGACCCAGTACTTC; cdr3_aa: CASSLVLGAGETQYF
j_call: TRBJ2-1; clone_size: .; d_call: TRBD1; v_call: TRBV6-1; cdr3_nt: TGTGCCAGCAGGGGACAGGGGTCCTACAATGAGCAGTTCTTC; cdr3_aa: CASRGQGSYNEQFF
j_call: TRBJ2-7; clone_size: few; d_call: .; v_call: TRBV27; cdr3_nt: TGTGCCAGCAACCGACCGAGTCGGGGAAACGAGCAGTACTTC; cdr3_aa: CASNRPSRGNEQYF
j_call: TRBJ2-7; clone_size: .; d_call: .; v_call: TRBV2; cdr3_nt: TGTGCCAGCAGGCCGGACATTACCGAGCAGTACTTC; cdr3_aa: CASRPDITEQYF
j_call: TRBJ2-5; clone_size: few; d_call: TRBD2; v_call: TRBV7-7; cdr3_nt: TGTGCCAGCAGACATTCTCCGGGTCTAGCGGGAGACCAAGAGACCCAGTACTTC; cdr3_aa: CASRHSPGLAGDQETQYF
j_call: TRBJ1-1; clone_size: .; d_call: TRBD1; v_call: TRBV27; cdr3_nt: TGTGCCAGCAGACAACAGGGGGTCCTTGAAGCTTTCTTT; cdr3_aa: CASRQQGVLEAFF
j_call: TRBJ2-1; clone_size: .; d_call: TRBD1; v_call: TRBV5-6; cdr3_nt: TGTGCCAGCAGCACCGGAAAGGTGCGGGACAGGGCTAGAGTGCAGTTCTTC; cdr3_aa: CASSTGKVRDRARVQFF
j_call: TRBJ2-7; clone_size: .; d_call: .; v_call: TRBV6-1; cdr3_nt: TGTGCCAGCAGTGTTACAGGGAGGGACGAGCAGTACTTC; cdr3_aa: CASSVTGRDEQYF
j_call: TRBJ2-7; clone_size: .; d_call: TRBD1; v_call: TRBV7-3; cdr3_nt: TGTGCCAGCAGCTTACACGCGGGACAGGGGGCATCCGAGCAGTACTTC; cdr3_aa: CASSLHAGQGASEQYF
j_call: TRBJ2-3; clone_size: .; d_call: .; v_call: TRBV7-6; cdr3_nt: TGTGCCAGCAGCTCGCGGACCACAGATACGCAGTATTTT; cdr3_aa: CASSSRTTDTQYF
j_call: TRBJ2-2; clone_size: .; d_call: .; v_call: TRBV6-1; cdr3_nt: TGTGCCGGCTCCCCTATGGGGACGAACACCGGGGAGCTGTTTTTT; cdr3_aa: CAGSPMGTNTGELFF
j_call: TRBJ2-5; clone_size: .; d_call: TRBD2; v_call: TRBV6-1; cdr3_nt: TGTGCCAGCAGGGGACTAGCGGGCGAGACCCAGTACTTC; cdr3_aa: CASRGLAGETQYF
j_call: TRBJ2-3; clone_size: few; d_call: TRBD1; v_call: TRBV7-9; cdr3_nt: TGTGCCAGCAGCCCGGGGACAGCTAGCACAGATACGCAGTATTTT; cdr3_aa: CASSPGTASTDTQYF
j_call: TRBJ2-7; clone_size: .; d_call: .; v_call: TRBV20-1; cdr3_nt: TGCAGTGCCCTCGGACAGCCCAGCTCCTACGAGCAGTACTTC; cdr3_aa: CSALGQPSSYEQYF
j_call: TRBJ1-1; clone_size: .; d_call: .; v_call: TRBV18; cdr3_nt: TGTGCCAGCTCCGCAACAGGGAGCACTGAAGCTTTCTTT; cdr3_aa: CASSATGSTEAFF
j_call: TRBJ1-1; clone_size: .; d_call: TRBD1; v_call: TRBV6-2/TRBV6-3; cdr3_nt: TGTGCCAGCAGTTACACCACAGGGGGTAGTAGCCCTGAAGCTTTCTTT; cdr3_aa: CASSYTTGGSSPEAFF
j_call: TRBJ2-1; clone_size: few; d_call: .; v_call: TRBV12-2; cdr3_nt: TGTGCAAGTCGCGTTCGTGGGCCGCGTTACAATGAGCAGTTCTTC; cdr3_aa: CASRVRGPRYNEQFF
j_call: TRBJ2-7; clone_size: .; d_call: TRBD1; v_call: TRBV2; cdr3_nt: TGTGCCAGCAAACTAGACAGGGGGCGAAATTACGAGCAGTACTTC; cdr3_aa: CASKLDRGRNYEQYF
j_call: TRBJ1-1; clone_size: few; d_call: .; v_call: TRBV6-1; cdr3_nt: TGTGCCAGCAATGGGGCCCCGGGAGGGGCTGAAGCTTTCTTT; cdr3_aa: CASNGAPGGAEAFF
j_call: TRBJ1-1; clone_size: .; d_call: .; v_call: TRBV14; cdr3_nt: TGTGCCAGCAGCCAGGTGAACACTGAAGCTTTCTTT; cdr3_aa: CASSQVNTEAFF
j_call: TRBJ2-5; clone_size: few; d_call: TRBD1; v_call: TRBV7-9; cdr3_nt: TGTGCCAGCAGCTCCGGGGACAGGGAACAAGAGACCCAGTACTTC; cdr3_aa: CASSSGDREQETQYF
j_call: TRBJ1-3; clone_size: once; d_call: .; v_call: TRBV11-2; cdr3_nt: TGTGCCAGCAGCTTAGATAGGGGCTCTGGAAACACCATATATTTT; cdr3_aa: CASSLDRGSGNTIYF
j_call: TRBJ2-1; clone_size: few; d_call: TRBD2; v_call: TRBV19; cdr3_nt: TGTGCCAGTACCAGGACTAGCGGGAAATACAATGAGCAGTTCTTC; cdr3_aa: CASTRTSGKYNEQFF
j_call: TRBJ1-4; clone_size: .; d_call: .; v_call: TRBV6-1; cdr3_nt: TGTGCCAGCAGTGGAAAGGGAACGACAGGCAAGTCTAAACTGTTTTTT; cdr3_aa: CASSGKGTTGKSKLFF
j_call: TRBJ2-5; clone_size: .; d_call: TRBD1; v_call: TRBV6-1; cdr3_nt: TGTGCCAGCAGTGTACAGGGACAGTTACAAGAGACCCAGTACTTC; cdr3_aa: CASSVQGQLQETQYF
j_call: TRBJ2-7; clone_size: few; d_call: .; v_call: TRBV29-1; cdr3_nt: TGCAGCGTTAACCATAGCGGACCTAACTACGAGCAGTACTTC; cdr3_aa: CSVNHSGPNYEQYF
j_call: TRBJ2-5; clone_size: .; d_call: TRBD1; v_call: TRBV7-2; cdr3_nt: TGTGCCAGCAGCTACACGACAGGGACAGAGACCCAGTACTTC; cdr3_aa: CASSYTTGTETQYF
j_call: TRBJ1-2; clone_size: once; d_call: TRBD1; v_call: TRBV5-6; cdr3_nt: TGTGCCAGCAGCCTACCAACGGGACAGCACAGCTATGGCTACACCTTC; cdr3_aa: CASSLPTGQHSYGYTF
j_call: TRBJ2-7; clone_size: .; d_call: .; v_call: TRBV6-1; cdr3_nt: TGTGCCAGCAGCAACGCGGGTGGCTACGAGCAGTACTTC; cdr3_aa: CASSNAGGYEQYF
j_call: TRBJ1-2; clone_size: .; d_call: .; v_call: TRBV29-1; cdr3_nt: TGCAGCGTTGAAGGGGAGAACGCTAACTATGGCTACACCTTC; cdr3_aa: CSVEGENANYGYTF
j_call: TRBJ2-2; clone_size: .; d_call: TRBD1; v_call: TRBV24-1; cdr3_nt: TGTGCCACCAGTGATTTGGGACAGGGGGCTAACACCGGGGAGCTGTTTTTT; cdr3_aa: CATSDLGQGANTGELFF
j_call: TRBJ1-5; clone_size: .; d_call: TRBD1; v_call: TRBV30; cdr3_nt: TGTGCCTGGAGTGAGGACAGGGGATATCAGCCCCAGCATTTT; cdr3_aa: CAWSEDRGYQPQHF
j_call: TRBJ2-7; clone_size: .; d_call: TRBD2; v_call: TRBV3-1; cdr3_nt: TGTGCCAGCAGCCAAGTAGGACTAGCGGGAGGGCGCGGGGGGTACGAGCAGTACTTC; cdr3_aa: CASSQVGLAGGRGGYEQYF
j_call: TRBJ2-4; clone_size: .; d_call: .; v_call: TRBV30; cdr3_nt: TGTGCCTTCTCCCTAGGGGGATGGGCCAAAAACATTCAGTACTTC; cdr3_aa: CAFSLGGWAKNIQYF
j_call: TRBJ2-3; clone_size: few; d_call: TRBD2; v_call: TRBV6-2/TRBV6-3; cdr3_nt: TGTGCCAGCAAGGGACTACTAGGAGATACGCAGTATTTT; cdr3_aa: CASKGLLGDTQYF
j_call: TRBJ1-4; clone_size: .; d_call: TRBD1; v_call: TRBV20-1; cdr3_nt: TGCAGTGCCAGACAGGGCTCCCATGAAAAACTGTTTTTT; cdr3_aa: CSARQGSHEKLFF
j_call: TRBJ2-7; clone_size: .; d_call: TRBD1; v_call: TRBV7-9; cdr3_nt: TGTGCCAGCAGCTTAGGGACAGGGGTGCGGGAGCAGTACTTC; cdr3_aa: CASSLGTGVREQYF
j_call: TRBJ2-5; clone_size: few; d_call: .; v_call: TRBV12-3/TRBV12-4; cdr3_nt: TGTGCCAGCACCTTCAGGGGAGGAGAGACCCAGTACTTC; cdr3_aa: CASTFRGGETQYF
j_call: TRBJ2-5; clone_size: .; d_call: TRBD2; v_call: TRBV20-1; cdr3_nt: TGCAGTGCTAGAGATCTTGGTAGCGGGGTGGTAGTAGAGACCCAGTACTTC; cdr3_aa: CSARDLGSGVVVETQYF
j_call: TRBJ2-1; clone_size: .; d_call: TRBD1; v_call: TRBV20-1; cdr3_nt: TGCAGTGCTACAGACAGGGACAATGAGCAGTTCTTC; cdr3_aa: CSATDRDNEQFF
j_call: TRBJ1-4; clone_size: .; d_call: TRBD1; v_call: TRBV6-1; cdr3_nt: TGTGCCAGCAGTGAAGTTGATGGGACAGGGGAGGAAAAACTGTTTTTT; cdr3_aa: CASSEVDGTGEEKLFF